This T cell receptor beta chain was identified in a study of T cell responses to AZD1222 COVID-19 vaccine. Study results and caveats: With two AZD1222 doses given, Spike-specific TCR breadth and depth both rose. None of the repertoires were sampled until the peak T cell response had passed.

Notes on this clone: Antigen specificity is unknown.

This CDR3 comprises 14 residues. Trimming took 3 bases from V and 2 from J, leaving 10 bases between them. Looked up from germline, CDR1 is LGHDT and CDR2 is YNNKEL (reference sequence). Clones were sequenced by immunoSEQ multiplex PCR, and TCRdb holds only the in-frame ones, with some missing. The sample shows approximately 170,000 clones, around 94% of them seen only once. The J gene is TRBJ1-2, the V gene TRBV3-1 (or the pseudogene TRBV3-2); possible D gene TRBD1, 5 bases. The TCR originated in an adult who received the AZD1222 COVID-19 vaccine. This specimen was peripheral blood, taken 28 days after the second AZD1222 dose. CDR3 region: CASSQGTVNYGYTF. DNA for the CDR3: TGTGCCAGCAGCCAGGGGACGGTGAACTATGGCTACACCTTC.